What follows are 10 T cell receptor beta chains derived from one specimen sequenced in a study of early T cells in non-severe SARS-CoV-2 infection. Via MiXCR, TCRdb re-called the 5' RACE reads, giving one row per CDR3 protein. The table shows just under 65,000 distinct CDR3 sequences, with about 11% occurring only once. The sequences come from whole blood, collected at baseline. The receptors originated from an adult who was a healthcare worker with PCR-confirmed SARS-CoV-2 infection or an uninfected control (not recorded which).

The chain is built from TRBV7-8 and TRBJ1-6; possible D gene TRBD1, 6 bases. V lost 6 bases to trimming and J lost 6 bases, with 12 bases between them. Per the germline V gene, CDR1 is SGHVS and CDR2 is FQNEAQ. The CDR3 covers 14 residues. This CDR3 reads CASSPGHPNSPLHF. DNA for the CDR3: TGTGCCAGCAGTCCGGGACATCCTAATTCACCCCTCCACTTT.

This clonotype came up many times. This chain joins TRBV30 and TRBJ2-1; 11 nucleotides agree with TRBD2. CDR1 and CDR2 from the germline V gene are GTSNPN and SVGIG (reference sequence). The junction had 12 bases not matched to a gene; V was cut back by 1 base and J by 4 bases. This CDR3 has 18 residues. CDR3 DNA: TGTGCCTGGAGTGGTGACTTACTAGCGGGGGTTTCTTACAATGAGCAGTTCTTC. Translated: CAWSGDLLAGVSYNEQFF.

The rearrangement uses TRBV10-2 and TRBJ2-3, with 11 bases that match TRBD2. V shed 6 bases, J shed 4 bases, and the junction held 9 bases outside the gene matches. The CDR3 loop spans 16 amino acids. The germline CDR1 and CDR2 sequences are WSHSY and SAAADI. This CDR3 reads CASRPTGTSGSDTQYF. Here the CDR3 DNA reads TGCGCCAGCAGACCCACCGGGACTAGCGGCTCAGATACGCAGTATTTT.

This clonotype was detected only a few times. The rearrangement uses TRBV7-9 and TRBJ1-1, with D possibly TRBD1 on 5 matching bases. Germline CDR1 is SEHNR and CDR2 is FQNEAQ (reference sequence). The CDR3 spans 14 residues. Trimming took 0 bases from V and 5 from J, leaving 10 bases between them. DNA for the CDR3: TGTGCCAGCAGCTTAGCCCCGGAGGGGACTGAAGCTTTCTTT. Translating it yields CASSLAPEGTEAFF.

The rearrangement uses TRBV30 and TRBJ1-3; 7 positions agree with TRBD1. The CDR3 contains 14 residues. The V gene's germline CDR1 is GTSNPN and CDR2 SVGIG (reference sequence). The V gene end was trimmed by 2 bases and the J gene end by 3 bases; junction bases not matched to a gene: 4. In nucleotides, the CDR3 is TGTGCCTGGAGTCGTCAGGGGGTTGGAAACACCATATATTTT. It yields the protein CAWSRQGVGNTIYF.

This clonotype was detected only a few times. The chain is built from TRBV7-9 and TRBJ1-1, with D hard to call. Germline V CDR1 and CDR2: SEHNR, FQNEAQ (reference sequence). V shed 1 base and J shed 6 bases, with 6 bases lying between them. The CDR3 totals 12 residues. CDR3 loop: CASSLDYAEAFF. CDR3 sequence (DNA): TGTGCCAGCAGCTTAGATTACGCTGAAGCTTTCTTT.

This clonotype was observed a handful of times. Being one base from a much bigger clone, this may be a read error. The chain employs TRBV7-2 and TRBJ1-2; 10 nucleotides line up with TRBD1. Germline V lookup: CDR1 SGHTA, CDR2 FQGNSA. V trimming: 5 bases; J trimming: 5 bases; junction bases outside the gene matches: 2. The CDR3 consists of 13 residues. The CDR3 reads CASSPDRGYGYTF. The CDR3 DNA reads as TGTGCCAGCAGCCCGGACAGGGGGTATGGCTACACCTTC.

The chain has TRBV11-2 and TRBJ1-1; no clear D. The germline V and J ends were trimmed by 5 bases and 8 bases, with 21 bases remaining between them. The CDR3 spans 15 residues. Per the germline V gene, CDR1 is SGHAT and CDR2 is FQNNGV. This chain's CDR3 is CASSPLGPELYEAFF. CDR3 in DNA: TGTGCCAGCAGCCCCCTTGGGCCGGAACTTTACGAAGCTTTCTTT.

This chain links TRBV6-5 with TRBJ2-2; D not resolved. The CDR3 has 14 amino acids. The germline V and J ends were trimmed by 4 bases and 3 bases, with 9 bases remaining between them. Germline V lookup: CDR1 MNHEY, CDR2 SVGAGI. CDR3 sequence reads: CASSSGSYTGELFF. The CDR3 DNA sequence: TGTGCCAGCAGTTCCGGGTCGTACACCGGGGAGCTGTTTTTT.

The chain has TRBV6-5 and TRBJ2-7, with a possible D match to TRBD2 (7 bases). V was trimmed by 2 bases and J by 5 bases, leaving 13 bases between them. The CDR3 length is 14 residues. CDR1 MNHEY and CDR2 SVGAGI come from the germline V gene. In DNA form, the CDR3 reads TGTGCCAGCAGTTACATCCGGGGGGCAGACGAGCAGTACTTC. Its translation: CASSYIRGADEQYF.